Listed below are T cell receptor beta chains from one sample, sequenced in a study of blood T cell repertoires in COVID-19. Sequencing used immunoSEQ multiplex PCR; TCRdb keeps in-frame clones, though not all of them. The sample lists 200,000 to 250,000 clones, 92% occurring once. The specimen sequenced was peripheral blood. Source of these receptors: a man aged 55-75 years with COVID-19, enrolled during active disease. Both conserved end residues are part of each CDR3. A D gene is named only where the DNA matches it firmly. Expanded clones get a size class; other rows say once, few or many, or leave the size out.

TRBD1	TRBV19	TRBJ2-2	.	TGTGCCAGTAGTCCAGGACAGGGTGTCGCCGGGGAGCTGTTTTTT	CASSPGQGVAGELFF
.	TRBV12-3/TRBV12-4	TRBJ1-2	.	TGTGCCAGCAGTTTAATTCGGGACTATGGCTACACCTTC	CASSLIRDYGYTF
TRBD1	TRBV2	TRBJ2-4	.	TGTGCCAGCAGTGATCCAGGGGGACAAAAAAACATTCAGTACTTC	CASSDPGGQKNIQYF
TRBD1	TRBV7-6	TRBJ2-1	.	TGTGCCAGCAGCCCACTGGGTGGGACAGGTCGTAAGAGTGAGCAGTTCTTC	CASSPLGGTGRKSEQFF
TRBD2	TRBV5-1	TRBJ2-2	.	TGCGCCAGCAGCTTACCGGGGCCGGGGCTTAGCCGGGGGGACCCCACCGGGGAGCTGTTTTTT	CASSLPGPGLSRGDPTGELFF
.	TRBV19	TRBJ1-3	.	TGTGCCAGTAGTATGGTCGGTAGCACCATATATTTT	CASSMVGSTIYF
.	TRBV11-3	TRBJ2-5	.	TGTGCCAGCAGCGATGGCCCCCCAAGGACAGAGGCCGGTCAGACCCAGTACTTC	CASSDGPPRTEAGQTQYF
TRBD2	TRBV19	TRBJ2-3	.	TGTGCCAGTAGTTTGCTAGCGGGGGGGACAGATACGCAGTATTTT	CASSLLAGGTDTQYF
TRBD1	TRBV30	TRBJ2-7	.	TGTGCCTGGAGTCCCCGGACAGGGGGCTTCTACGAGCAGTACTTC	CAWSPRTGGFYEQYF
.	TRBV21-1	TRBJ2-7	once	TGTGCCAGCAGCAAATCCCGACTCGTGTTGCCTTCCTACGAGCAGTACTTC	CASSKSRLVLPSYEQYF
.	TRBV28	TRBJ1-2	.	TGTGCCAGCAGTTCCCCGGGGGATCCTTCGAACTATGGCTACACCTTC	CASSSPGDPSNYGYTF
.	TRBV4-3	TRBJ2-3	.	TGCGCCAGCAGCCGCCTTTGGCGCACAGATACGCAGTATTTT	CASSRLWRTDTQYF
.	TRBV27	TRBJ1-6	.	TGTGCCAGCAGTTTAATAGGACTACCCCTCCACTTT	CASSLIGLPLHF
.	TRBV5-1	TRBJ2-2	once	TGCGCCAGCAGTGCGACAGGGGAGGGGACCGGGGAGCTGTTTTTT	CASSATGEGTGELFF
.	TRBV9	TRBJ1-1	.	TGTGCCAGCAGCGTCGGCAGGTCTTCGGCGTATGAAGCTTTCTTT	CASSVGRSSAYEAFF
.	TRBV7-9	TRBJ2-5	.	TGTGCCAGCGGCGCGGAGGGATGGGGTAGGGAGACCCAGTACTTC	CASGAEGWGRETQYF
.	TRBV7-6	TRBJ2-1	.	TGTGCCAGCAGCTTATTTCGGGAGAGGAACAATGAGCAGTTCTTC	CASSLFRERNNEQFF